This T cell receptor (beta chain) was sequenced for a study of T cell responses to AZD1222 COVID-19 vaccine. Study outcomes and limitations: Vaccine-related CD4 TCRs covered spike, predominating at 160-218 and 743-854. After two AZD1222 doses, spike-specific TCR breadth and depth rose versus day 0.

The table came from immunoSEQ multiplex PCR; TCRdb's copy has only in-frame clones and leaves some out. The sample holds about 120,000 clones; approximately 90% are singletons and the top ten take 0.9% to 1.2%. This CDR3 spans 14 amino acids. Trimming cost V 6 bases and J 3 bases; bases outside gene matches: 5. Germline CDR1 is SNHLY and CDR2 is FYNNEI. With respect to this clone: Its specificity is not known.

This sequence originates from an adult who received the AZD1222 COVID-19 vaccine. Here the sequenced sample was peripheral blood, taken 28 days after the second AZD1222 dose. This chain joins TRBV2 and TRBJ2-3; 8 nucleotides align to TRBD1. CDR3 residues: CASRDRTGTDTQYF. Here the CDR3 DNA reads TGTGCCAGCAGGGACAGGACAGGGACAGATACGCAGTATTTT.